This TCR beta chain was sequenced during a study of shared clonotypes between healthy human individuals. For sorted subsets, about 200 ng DNA per replicate equaled around 30,000 T cell genomes. Data came from immunoSEQ multiplex PCR; TCRdb stores just in-frame clones and leaves some out. This table has tens of thousands of clones, about 61% appearing once. What was sequenced was memory CD8+ T cells sorted from blood. Subset of the sample: CD45RO+ cells pooled with CCR7-negative TemRA cells. The TCR sequence derives from a man aged 25-40 years in good health.

The CDR3 region is CASSGLAGDNEQFF. The CDR3 DNA reads as TGTGCCAGCAGCGGACTAGCGGGAGATAATGAGCAGTTCTTC. This chain joins TRBV25-1 and TRBJ2-1; 13 nucleotides line up with TRBD2. The CDR3 loop spans 14 amino acids. From germline, CDR1 is MGHDK and CDR2 SYGVNS. Trimming removed 6 bases from V and 7 bases from J; junction bases left unmatched: 3. The whole variable domain, remainder taken from reference TRBV25-1 and TRBJ2-1, is EADIYQTPRYLVIGTGKKITLECSQTMGHDKMYWYQQDPGMELHLIHYSYGVNSTEKGDLSSESTVSRIRTEHFPLTLESARPSHTSQYLCASSGLAGDNEQFFGPGTRLTVL.